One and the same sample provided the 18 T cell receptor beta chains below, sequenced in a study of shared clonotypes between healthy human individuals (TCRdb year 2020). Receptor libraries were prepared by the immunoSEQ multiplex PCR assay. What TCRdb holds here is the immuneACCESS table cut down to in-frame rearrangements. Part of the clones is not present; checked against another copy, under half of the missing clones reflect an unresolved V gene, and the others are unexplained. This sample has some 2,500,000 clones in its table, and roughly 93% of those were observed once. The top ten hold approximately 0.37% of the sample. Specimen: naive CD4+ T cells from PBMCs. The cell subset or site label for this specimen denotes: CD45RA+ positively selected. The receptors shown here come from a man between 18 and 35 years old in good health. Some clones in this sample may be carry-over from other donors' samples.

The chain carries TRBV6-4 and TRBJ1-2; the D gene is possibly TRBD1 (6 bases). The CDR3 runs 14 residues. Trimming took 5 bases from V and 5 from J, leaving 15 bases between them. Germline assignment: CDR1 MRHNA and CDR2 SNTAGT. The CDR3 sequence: CASSLGGQRYGYTF. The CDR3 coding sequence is TGTGCCAGCAGTCTAGGGGGGCAGAGGTATGGCTACACCTTC.

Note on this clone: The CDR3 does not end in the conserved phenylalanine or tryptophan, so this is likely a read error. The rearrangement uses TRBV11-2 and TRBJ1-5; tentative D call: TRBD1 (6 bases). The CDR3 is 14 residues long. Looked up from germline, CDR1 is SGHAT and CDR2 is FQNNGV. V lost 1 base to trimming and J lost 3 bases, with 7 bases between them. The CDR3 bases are TGTGCCAGCAGCTTAGGGACAGTCAATCAGCCCCAGCATCTT. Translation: CASSLGTVNQPQHL.

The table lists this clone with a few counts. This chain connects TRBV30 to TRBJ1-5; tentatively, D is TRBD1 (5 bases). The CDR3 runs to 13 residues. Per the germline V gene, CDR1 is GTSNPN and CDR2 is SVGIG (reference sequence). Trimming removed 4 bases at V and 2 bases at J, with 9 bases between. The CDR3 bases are TGTGCCTGGACTCGGGGCCGCAATCAGCCCCAGCATTTT. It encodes CAWTRGRNQPQHF.

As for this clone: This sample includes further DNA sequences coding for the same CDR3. CDR3: CASSPTPETQYF. In DNA, the CDR3 is TGTGCCAGCTCACCAACCCCAGAGACCCAGTACTTC. The J gene is TRBJ2-5, the V gene TRBV18; D uncertain. This CDR3 is built from 12 residues. Germline V gives CDR1 KGHSH, CDR2 LQKENI. V lost 2 bases and J 4 bases, leaving 5 bases between the germline ends. The full variable domain, its missing parts supplied by reference TRBV18 and TRBJ2-5, is NAGVMQNPRHLVRRRGQEARLRCSPMKGHSHVYWYRQLPEEGLKFMVYLQKENIIDESGMPKERFSAEFPKEGPSILRIQQVVRGDSAAYFCASSPTPETQYFGPGTRLLVL.

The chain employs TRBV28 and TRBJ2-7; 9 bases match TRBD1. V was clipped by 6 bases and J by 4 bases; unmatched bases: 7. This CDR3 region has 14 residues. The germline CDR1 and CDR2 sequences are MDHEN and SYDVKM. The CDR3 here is CASSGTGRRYEQYF. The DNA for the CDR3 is TGTGCCAGCAGCGGGACAGGGAGACGATACGAGCAGTACTTC.

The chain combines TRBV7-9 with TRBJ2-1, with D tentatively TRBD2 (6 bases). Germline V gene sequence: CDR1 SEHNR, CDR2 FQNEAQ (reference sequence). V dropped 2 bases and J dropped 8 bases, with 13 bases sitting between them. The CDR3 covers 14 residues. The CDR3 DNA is TGTGCCAGCAGCTTACGACGGGAGTTCGATGAGCAGTTCTTC. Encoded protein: CASSLRREFDEQFF.

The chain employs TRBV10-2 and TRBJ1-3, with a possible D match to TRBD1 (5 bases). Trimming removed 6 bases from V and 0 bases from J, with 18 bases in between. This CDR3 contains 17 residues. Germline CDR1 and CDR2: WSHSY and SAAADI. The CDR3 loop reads CASSQLQDSSSGNTIYF. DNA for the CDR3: TGCGCCAGCAGCCAATTACAGGACTCGAGCTCTGGAAACACCATATATTTT.

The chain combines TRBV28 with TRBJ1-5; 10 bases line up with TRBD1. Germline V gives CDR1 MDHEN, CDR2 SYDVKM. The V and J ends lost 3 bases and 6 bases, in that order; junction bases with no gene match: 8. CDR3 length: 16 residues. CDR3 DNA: TGTGCCAGCAGTTTGGGGACAGGGGCAGGCCGTCAGCCCCAGCATTTT. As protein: CASSLGTGAGRQPQHF.

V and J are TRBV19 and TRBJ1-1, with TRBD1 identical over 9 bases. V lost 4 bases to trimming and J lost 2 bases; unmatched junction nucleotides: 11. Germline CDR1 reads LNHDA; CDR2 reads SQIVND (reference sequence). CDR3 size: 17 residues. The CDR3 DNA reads TGTGCCAGTAGTAACATGGACAGGGGCGAAGGAAACACTGAAGCTTTCTTT. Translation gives CASSNMDRGEGNTEAFF.

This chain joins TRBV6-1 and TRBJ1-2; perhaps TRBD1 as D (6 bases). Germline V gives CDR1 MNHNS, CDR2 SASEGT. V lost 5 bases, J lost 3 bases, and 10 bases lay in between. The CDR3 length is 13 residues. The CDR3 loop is CASSKDSYYGYTF. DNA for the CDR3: TGTGCCAGCAGTAAGGACAGCTACTATGGCTACACCTTC.

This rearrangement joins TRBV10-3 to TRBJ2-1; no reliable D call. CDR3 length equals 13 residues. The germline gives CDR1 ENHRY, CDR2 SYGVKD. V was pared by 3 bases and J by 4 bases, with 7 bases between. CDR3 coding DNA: TGTGCCATCAGTGATACGGAGTACAATGAGCAGTTCTTC. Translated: CAISDTEYNEQFF.

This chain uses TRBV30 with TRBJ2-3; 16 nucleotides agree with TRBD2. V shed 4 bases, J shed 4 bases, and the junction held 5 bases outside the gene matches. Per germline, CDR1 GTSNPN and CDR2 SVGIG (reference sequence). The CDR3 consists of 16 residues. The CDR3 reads CAWNPGLAGGPDTQYF. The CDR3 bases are TGTGCCTGGAATCCGGGACTAGCGGGAGGGCCAGATACGCAGTATTTT.

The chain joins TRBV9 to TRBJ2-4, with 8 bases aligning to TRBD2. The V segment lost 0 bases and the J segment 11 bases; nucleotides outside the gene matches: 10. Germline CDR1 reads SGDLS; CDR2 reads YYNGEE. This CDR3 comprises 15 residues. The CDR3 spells CASSVGPAGEKVQYF. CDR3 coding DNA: TGTGCCAGCAGCGTAGGCCCAGCGGGAGAAAAGGTTCAGTACTTC.

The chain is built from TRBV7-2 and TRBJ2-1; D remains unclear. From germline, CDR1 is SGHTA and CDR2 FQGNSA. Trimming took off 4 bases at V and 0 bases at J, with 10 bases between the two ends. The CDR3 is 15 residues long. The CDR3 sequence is CASSSYQSSYNEQFF. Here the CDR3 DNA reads TGTGCCAGCAGCTCCTACCAGAGCTCCTACAATGAGCAGTTCTTC.

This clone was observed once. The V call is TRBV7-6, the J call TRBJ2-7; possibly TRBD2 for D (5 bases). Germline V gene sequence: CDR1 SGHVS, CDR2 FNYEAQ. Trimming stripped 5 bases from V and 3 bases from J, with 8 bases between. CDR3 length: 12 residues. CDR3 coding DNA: TGTGCCAGCAGCCCCGGAGGCTACGAGCAGTACTTC. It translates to CASSPGGYEQYF.

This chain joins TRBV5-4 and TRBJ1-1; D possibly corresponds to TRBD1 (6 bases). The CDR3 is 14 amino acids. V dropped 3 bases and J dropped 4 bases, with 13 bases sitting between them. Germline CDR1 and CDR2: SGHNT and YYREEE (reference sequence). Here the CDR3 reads CASSSKNRATEAFF. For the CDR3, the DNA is TGTGCCAGCAGCTCCAAGAACAGGGCCACTGAAGCTTTCTTT.

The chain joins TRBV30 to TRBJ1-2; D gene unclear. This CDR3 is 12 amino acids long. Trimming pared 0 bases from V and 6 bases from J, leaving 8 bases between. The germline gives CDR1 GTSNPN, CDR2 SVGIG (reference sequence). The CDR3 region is CAWSVPPNGYTF. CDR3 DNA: TGTGCCTGGAGTGTACCGCCGAATGGCTACACCTTC.

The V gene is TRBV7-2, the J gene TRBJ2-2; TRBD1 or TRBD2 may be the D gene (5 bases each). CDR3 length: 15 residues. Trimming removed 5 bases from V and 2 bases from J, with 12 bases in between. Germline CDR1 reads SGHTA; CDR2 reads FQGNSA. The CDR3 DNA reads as TGTGCCAGCAGCCACCCGGGACGCAACACCGGGGAGCTGTTTTTT. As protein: CASSHPGRNTGELFF. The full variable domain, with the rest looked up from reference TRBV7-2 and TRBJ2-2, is GAGVSQSPSNKVTEKGKDVELRCDPISGHTALYWYRQSLGQGLEFLIYFQGNSAPDKSGLPSDRFSAERTGGSVSTLTIQRTQQEDSAVYLCASSHPGRNTGELFFGEGSRLTVL.